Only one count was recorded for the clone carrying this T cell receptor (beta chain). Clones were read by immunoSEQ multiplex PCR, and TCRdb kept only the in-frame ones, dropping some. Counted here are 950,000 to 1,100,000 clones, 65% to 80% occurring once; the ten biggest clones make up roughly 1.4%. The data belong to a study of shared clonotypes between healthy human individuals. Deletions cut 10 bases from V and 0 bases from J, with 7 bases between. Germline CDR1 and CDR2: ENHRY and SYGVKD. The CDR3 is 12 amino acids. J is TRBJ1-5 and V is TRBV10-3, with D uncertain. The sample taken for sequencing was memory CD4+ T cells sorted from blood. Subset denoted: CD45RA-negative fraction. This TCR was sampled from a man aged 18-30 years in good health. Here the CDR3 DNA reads TGTGCCACGGGAGATAGCAATCAGCCCCAGCATTTT. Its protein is CATGDSNQPQHF.